The T cell receptor (beta chain) under discussion was sequenced for a study of response to subunit inactivated influenza vaccine. Study results and limitations: Authors suggested seasonal influenza vaccinations each recruit few new T cells.

TCRdb analysed the RT-PCR reads with MiXCR anew, one entry per CDR3 protein. This table has about half a million distinct CDR3 sequences, about a tenth appearing once. The CDR3 is made up of 15 amino acids. V was shortened by 4 bases and J by 1 base, with 14 bases between the two germline ends. The V gene's germline CDR1 is SGHNT and CDR2 YYREEE (reference sequence). Concerning this clonotype itself: The antigen is not known.

The specimen comprised PBMCs from blood, sampled 40 to 50 days after vaccination. This chain connects TRBV5-4 to TRBJ2-5; D possibly matches TRBD1 or TRBD2 (5 bases each). The clonotype was recovered from a man between 45 and 60 years old who received an inactivated influenza vaccine. In DNA, the CDR3 is TGTGCCAGCAGCATTAGTATGGGACCCCAAGAGACCCAGTACTTC. It specifies CASSISMGPQETQYF.